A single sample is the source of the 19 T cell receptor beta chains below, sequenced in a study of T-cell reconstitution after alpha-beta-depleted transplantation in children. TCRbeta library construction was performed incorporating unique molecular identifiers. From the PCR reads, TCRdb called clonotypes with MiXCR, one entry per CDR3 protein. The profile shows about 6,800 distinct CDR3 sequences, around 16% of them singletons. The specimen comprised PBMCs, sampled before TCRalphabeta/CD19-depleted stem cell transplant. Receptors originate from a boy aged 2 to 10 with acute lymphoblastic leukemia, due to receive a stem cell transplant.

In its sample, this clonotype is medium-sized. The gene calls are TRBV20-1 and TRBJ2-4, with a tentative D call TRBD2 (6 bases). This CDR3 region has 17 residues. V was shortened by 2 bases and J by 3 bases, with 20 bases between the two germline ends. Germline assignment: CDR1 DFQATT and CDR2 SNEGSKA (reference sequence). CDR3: CSARPPGQVGGKNIQYF. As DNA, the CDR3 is TGCAGTGCTAGACCCCCAGGGCAGGTGGGGGGCAAAAACATTCAGTACTTC.

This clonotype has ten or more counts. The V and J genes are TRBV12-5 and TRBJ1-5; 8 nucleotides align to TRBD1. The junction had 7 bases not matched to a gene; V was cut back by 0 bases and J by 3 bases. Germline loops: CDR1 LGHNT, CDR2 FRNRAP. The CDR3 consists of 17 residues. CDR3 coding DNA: TGTGCTAGTGGTTTGGTACAGGGGGACAGGCACAATCAGCCCCAGCATTTT. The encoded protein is CASGLVQGDRHNQPQHF. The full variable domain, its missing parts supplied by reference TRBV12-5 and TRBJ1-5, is DARVTQTPRHKVTEMGQEVTMRCQPILGHNTVFWYRQTMMQGLELLAYFRNRAPLDDSGMPKDRFSAEMPDATLATLKIQPSEPRDSAVYFCASGLVQGDRHNQPQHFGDGTRLSIL.

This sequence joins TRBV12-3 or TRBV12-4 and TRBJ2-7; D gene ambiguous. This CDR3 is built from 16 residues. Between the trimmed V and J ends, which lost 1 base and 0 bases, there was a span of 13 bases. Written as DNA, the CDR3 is TGTGCCAGCAGTTTAGGTAGGGCTTACAGCTCCTACGAGCAGTACGTC. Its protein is CASSLGRAYSSYEQYV.

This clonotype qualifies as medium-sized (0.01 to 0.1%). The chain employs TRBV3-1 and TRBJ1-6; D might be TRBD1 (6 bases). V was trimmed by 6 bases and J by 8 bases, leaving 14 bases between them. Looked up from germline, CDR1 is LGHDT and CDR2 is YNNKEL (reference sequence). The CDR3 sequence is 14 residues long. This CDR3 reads CASSLQGWDSPLHF. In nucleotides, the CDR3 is TGTGCCAGCAGTCTGCAGGGGTGGGATTCACCCCTCCACTTT.

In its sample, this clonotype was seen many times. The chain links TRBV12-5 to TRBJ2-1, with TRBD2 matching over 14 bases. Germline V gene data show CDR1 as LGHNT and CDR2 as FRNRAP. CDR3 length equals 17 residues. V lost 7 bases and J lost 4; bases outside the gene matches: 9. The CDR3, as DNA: TGTGCTAGTGACAGAAGACTAGCGGGGGGGCTATACAATGAGCAGTTCTTC. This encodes CASDRRLAGGLYNEQFF.

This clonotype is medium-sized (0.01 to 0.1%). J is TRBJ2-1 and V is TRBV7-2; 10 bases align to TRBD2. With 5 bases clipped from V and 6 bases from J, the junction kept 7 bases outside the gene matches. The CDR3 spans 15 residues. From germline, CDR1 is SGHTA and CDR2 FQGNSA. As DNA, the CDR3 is TGTGCCAGCAGCCTATGGCTAGCGGGGGCCAATGAGCAGTTCTTC. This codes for CASSLWLAGANEQFF.

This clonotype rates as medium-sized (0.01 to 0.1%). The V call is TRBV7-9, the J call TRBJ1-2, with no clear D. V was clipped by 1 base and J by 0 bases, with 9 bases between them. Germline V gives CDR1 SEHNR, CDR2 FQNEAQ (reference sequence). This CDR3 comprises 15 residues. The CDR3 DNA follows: TGTGCCAGCAGCTTAGGGTCCGGGACTAACTATGGCTACACCTTC. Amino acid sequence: CASSLGSGTNYGYTF. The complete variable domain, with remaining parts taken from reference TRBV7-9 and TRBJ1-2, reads DTGVSQNPRHKITKRGQNVTFRCDPISEHNRLYWYRQTLGQGPEFLTYFQNEAQLEKSRLLSDRFSAERPKGSFSTLEIQRTEQGDSAMYLCASSLGSGTNYGYTFGSGTRLTVV.

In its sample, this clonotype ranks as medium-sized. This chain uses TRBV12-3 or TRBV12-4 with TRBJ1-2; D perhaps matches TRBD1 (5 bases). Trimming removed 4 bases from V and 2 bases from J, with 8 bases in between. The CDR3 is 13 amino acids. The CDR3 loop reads CASSSGGNYGYTF. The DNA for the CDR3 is TGTGCCAGCAGTTCCGGGGGGAACTATGGCTACACCTTC.

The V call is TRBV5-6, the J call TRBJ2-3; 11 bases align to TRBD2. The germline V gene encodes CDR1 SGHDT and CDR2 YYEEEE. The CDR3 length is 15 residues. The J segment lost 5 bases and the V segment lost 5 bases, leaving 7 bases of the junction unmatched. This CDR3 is CASRFLAGGEDTQYF. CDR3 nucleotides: TGTGCCAGCAGATTTCTAGCGGGGGGCGAAGATACGCAGTATTTT. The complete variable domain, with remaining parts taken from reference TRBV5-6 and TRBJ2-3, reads DAGVTQSPTHLIKTRGQQVTLRCSPKSGHDTVSWYQQALGQGPQFIFQYYEEEERQRGNFPDRFSGHQFPNYSSELNVNALLLGDSALYLCASRFLAGGEDTQYFGPGTRLTVL.

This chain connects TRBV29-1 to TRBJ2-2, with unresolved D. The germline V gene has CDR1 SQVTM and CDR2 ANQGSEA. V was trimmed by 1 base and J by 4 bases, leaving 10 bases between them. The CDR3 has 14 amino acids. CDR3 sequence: CSVEGLKGTGELFF. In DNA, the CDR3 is TGCAGCGTTGAAGGTTTAAAGGGCACCGGGGAGCTGTTTTTT.

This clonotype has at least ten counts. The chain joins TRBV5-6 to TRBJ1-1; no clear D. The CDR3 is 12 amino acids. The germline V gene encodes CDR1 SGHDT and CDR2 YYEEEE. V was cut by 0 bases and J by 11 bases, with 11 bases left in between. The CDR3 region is CASSLAAADAFF. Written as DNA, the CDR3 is TGTGCCAGCAGCTTGGCCGCGGCGGACGCTTTCTTT.

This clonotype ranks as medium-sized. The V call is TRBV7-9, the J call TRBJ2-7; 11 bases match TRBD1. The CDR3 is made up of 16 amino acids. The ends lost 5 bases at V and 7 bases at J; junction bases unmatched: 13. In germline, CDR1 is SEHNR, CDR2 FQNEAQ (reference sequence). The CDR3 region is CASSHGGTDRGLEQYF. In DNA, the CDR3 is TGTGCCAGCAGCCACGGAGGAACGGACAGGGGGCTTGAGCAGTACTTC.

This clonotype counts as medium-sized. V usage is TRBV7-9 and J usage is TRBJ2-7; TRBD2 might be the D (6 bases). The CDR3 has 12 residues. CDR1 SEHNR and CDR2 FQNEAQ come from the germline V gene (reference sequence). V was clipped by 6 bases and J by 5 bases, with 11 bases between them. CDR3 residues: CASRRGYDEQYF. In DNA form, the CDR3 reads TGTGCCAGCAGGCGGGGTTACGACGAGCAGTACTTC.

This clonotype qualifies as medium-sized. The CDR3 DNA sequence: TGTGCCAGCAGCTACGACTACAATGAGCAGTTCTTC. Translated, it gives CASSYDYNEQFF. The chain links TRBV7-3 to TRBJ2-1, with unresolved D. The germline V gene encodes CDR1 SGHTA and CDR2 FQGTGA. The germline V and J ends were trimmed by 4 bases and 3 bases, with 4 bases remaining between them. The CDR3 loop spans 12 amino acids.

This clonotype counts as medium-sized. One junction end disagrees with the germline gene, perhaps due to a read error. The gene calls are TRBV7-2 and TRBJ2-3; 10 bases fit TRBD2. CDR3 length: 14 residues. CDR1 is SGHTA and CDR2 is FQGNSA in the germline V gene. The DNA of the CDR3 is TGTGCCAGCAGAGAGCGGGGGGGCACCGATACGCAGTATTTT. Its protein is CASRERGGTDTQYF.

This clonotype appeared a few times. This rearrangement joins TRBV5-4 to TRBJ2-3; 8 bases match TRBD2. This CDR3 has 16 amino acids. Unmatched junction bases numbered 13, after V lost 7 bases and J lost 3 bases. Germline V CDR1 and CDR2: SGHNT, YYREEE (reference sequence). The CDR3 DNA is TGTGCCAGCGGTCCCGGGCTAGCGGGTGGAACAGATACGCAGTATTTT. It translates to CASGPGLAGGTDTQYF.

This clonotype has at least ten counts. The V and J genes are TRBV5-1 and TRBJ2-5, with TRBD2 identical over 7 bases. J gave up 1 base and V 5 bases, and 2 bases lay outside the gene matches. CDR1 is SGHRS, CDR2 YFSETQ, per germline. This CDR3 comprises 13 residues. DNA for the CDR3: TGCGCCAGCAGGTGGACTAGCCAAGAGACCCAGTACTTC. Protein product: CASRWTSQETQYF. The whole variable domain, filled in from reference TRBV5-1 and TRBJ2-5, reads KAGVTQTPRYLIKTRGQQVTLSCSPISGHRSVSWYQQTPGQGLQFLFEYFSETQRNKGNFPGRFSGRQFSNSRSEMNVSTLELGDSALYLCASRWTSQETQYFGPGTRLLVL.

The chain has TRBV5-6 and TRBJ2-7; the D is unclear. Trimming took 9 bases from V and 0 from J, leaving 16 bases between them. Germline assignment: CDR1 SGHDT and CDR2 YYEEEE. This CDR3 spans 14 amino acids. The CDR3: CAMGPRLLSYEQYF. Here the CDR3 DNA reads TGTGCCATGGGCCCCCGGCTGCTCTCCTACGAGCAGTACTTC.

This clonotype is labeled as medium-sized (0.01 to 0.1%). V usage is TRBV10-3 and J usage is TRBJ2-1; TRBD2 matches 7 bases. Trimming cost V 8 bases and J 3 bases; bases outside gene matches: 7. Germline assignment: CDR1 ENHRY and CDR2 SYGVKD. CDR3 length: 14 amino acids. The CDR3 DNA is TGTGCCATCGGCGGGGCTAGCGGCTACAATGAGCAGTTCTTC. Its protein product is CAIGGASGYNEQFF.